The present T cell receptor (beta chain) was sequenced within a study of blood T cells in healthy people across ages. General study points: Diversity was higher, and naive CD4+ cells more numerous, in long-lived donors than in aged donors. Bulk PBMC profiling left naive and antigen-experienced comparisons inconclusive.

This CDR3 region has 15 residues. Germline V gene sequence: CDR1 SGHDT, CDR2 YYEEEE. With V trimmed by 1 base and J by 7 bases, 8 bases remained unmatched. Remarks on this clonotype: The target antigen is unknown.

Sample-barcoded 5' priming and a J-beta primer mix drove a second PCR of about 6 to 11 cycles. One entry per CDR3 protein, called by TCRdb with MiXCR from the 5' RACE reads. The data hold fewer than 2,000,000 distinct CDR3 sequences, with roughly two fifths observed a single time. Source material: blood. J is TRBJ1-2 and V is TRBV5-6; 9 positions match TRBD1. The sequence derives from a human donor in good health. In nucleotides, the CDR3 is TGTGCCAGCAGCTTGCCCGGGACAGGGAGCGGTGGCTACACCTTC. Encoded protein: CASSLPGTGSGGYTF.